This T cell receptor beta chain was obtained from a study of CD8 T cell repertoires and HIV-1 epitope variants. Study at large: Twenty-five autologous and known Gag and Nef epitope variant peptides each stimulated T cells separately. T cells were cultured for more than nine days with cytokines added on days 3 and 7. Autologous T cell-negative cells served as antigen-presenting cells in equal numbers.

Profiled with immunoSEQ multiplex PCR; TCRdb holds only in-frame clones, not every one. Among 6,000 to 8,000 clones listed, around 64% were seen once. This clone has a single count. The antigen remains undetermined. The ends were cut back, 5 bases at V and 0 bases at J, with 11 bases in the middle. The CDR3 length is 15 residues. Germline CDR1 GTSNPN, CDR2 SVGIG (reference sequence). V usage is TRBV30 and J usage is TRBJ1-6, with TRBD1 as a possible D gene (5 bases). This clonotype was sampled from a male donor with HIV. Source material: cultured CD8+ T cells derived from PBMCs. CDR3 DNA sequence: TGTGCCTGGGGGCTTGACAGCTCCTATAATTCACCCCTCCACTTT. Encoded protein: CAWGLDSSYNSPLHF.